The rows below give T cell receptor beta chains drawn from one sample of a study of T cell repertoires in cytomegalovirus infection. No cognate antigen is known for these TCRs. TCRdb fed the reads into MiXCR, producing one record per CDR3 protein. The table records about a million distinct CDR3 sequences, around 32% of them present only once. Source: cultured CD8+ T cells from PBMCs, taken from culture after CMV antigen stimulation. The receptors here all came from a human donor in good health (CMV status not recorded). Some clones in this sample may be carry-over from other donors' samples. Each CDR3 is given with its conserved first and last residue. Each record gives: D gene, clone size, J gene, V gene, CDR3 protein, CDR3 DNA. The D gene is left open where the match is weak. Clone sizes are given selectively: once, few, many, or a class where the clone is expanded.

>-|once|TRBJ1-2|TRBV4-3
CASSQGAGMGYTF
TGCGCCAGCAGCCAAGGGGCAGGGATGGGCTACACCTTC
>TRBD1|many|TRBJ1-2|TRBV7-2
CASSFTGGGYYGYTF
TGTGCCAGCAGCTTTACAGGGGGAGGATACTATGGCTACACCTTC
>TRBD1|few|TRBJ1-2|TRBV4-2
CASSPKGQGAFNYGYTF
TGTGCCAGCAGCCCAAAAGGACAGGGGGCATTTAACTATGGCTACACCTTC
>-|few|TRBJ2-2|TRBV6-2/TRBV6-3
CASSYEVGAHGELFF
TGTGCCAGCAGTTACGAGGTGGGGGCCCACGGGGAGCTGTTTTTT
>TRBD2|few|TRBJ2-1|TRBV12-3/TRBV12-4
CASSWGGEGNEQFF
TGTGCCAGCAGTTGGGGAGGGGAGGGCAATGAGCAGTTCTTC
>-|many|TRBJ1-1|TRBV6-2/TRBV6-3
CASSRLDDTEAFF
TGTGCCAGCAGTCGACTAGACGACACTGAAGCTTTCTTT
>TRBD1|-|TRBJ2-7|TRBV4-1
CASSHFGDSEQYF
TGCGCCAGCAGCCATTTCGGGGACAGTGAGCAGTACTTC
>-|-|TRBJ2-4|TRBV7-9
CATQEGGSSYGIQYF
TGTGCCACCCAGGAGGGGGGCTCGAGTTACGGCATTCAGTACTTC
>TRBD1|many|TRBJ2-5|TRBV12-3/TRBV12-4
CASSPQTGRQETQYF
TGTGCCAGCAGTCCGCAGACAGGGCGCCAAGAGACCCAGTACTTC
>-|few|TRBJ1-1|TRBV27
CASSSGIEAFF
TGTGCCAGCAGTTCCGGGATTGAAGCTTTCTTT
>-|-|TRBJ2-5|TRBV2
CGSSEMPGEETQYF
TGTGGCAGCAGTGAAATGCCGGGGGAAGAGACCCAGTACTTC
>TRBD1|-|TRBJ2-3|TRBV28
CASSDREPSTDTQYF
TGTGCCAGCAGTGACAGGGAACCTAGCACAGATACGCAGTATTTT
>-|-|TRBJ2-2|TRBV7-6
CASSAVGAGELFF
TGTGCCAGCAGCGCCGTGGGGGCCGGGGAGCTGTTTTTT
>-|-|TRBJ1-1|TRBV2
CASSSSRTPLTEAFF
TGTGCCAGCAGTTCTTCCAGGACACCTTTAACTGAAGCTTTCTTT
>TRBD2|many|TRBJ2-3|TRBV7-9
CASSSLAGGRTDTQYF
TGTGCCAGCAGCTCCCTAGCGGGGGGGCGGACAGATACGCAGTATTTT
>-|many|TRBJ2-7|TRBV7-2
CASSTKGSSYEQYF
TGTGCCAGCAGCACCAAGGGGAGCTCCTACGAGCAGTACTTC
>-|-|TRBJ2-2|TRBV7-9
CASSTATWDRTGELFF
TGTGCCAGCAGCACCGCCACATGGGATCGAACCGGGGAGCTGTTTTTT
>-|few|TRBJ2-2|TRBV11-2
CASSSRTITGTGELFF
TGTGCCAGCAGCTCTCGGACCATCACGGGCACCGGGGAGCTGTTTTTT
>TRBD1|-|TRBJ1-2|TRBV6-2/TRBV6-3
CASSYSGQGQGYGYTF
TGTGCCAGCAGTTACTCCGGACAGGGACAAGGCTATGGCTACACCTTC
>-|-|TRBJ2-4|TRBV4-3
CASSQEEVGNIQYF
TGCGCCAGCAGCCAAGAAGAAGTCGGAAACATTCAGTACTTC
>-|many|TRBJ2-2|TRBV7-8
CASSLKPNTGELFF
TGTGCCAGCAGCTTAAAACCCAACACCGGGGAGCTGTTTTTT
>-|-|TRBJ1-2|TRBV7-3
CASSPSPGHPWETNYGYTF
TGTGCCAGCAGCCCCTCGCCGGGACATCCCTGGGAGACTAACTATGGCTACACCTTC
>-|many|TRBJ2-3|TRBV7-2
CASSLILRYTDTQYF
TGTGCCAGCAGCTTAATTCTTCGATACACAGATACGCAGTATTTT
>TRBD1|few|TRBJ2-4|TRBV7-6
CASSPFQGVAKNIQYF
TGTGCCAGCAGCCCATTTCAGGGGGTCGCCAAAAACATTCAGTACTTC
>-|many|TRBJ1-1|TRBV7-8
CASSGRVPGTEAFF
TGTGCCAGCAGCGGCAGGGTTCCGGGGACTGAAGCTTTCTTT
>-|-|TRBJ2-1|TRBV4-3
CASSQEYGRSYNEQFF
TGCGCCAGCAGCCAAGAATACGGCAGATCCTACAATGAGCAGTTCTTC
>-|-|TRBJ2-7|TRBV15
CATSAGLYEQYF
TGTGCCACCAGCGCTGGACTCTACGAGCAGTACTTC
>TRBD1|many|TRBJ2-1|TRBV7-2
CASSFLGQVNYNEQFF
TGTGCCAGCAGCTTTCTGGGACAGGTCAACTACAATGAGCAGTTCTTC
>-|-|TRBJ1-4|TRBV28
CASSLSGTKGEKLFF
TGTGCCAGCAGTTTATCCGGGACAAAGGGTGAAAAACTGTTTTTT
>-|-|TRBJ2-3|TRBV7-6
CASSLFDGGRGYDTQYF
TGTGCCAGCAGCTTATTTGATGGGGGCAGGGGCTACGATACGCAGTATTTT
>TRBD1|few|TRBJ2-7|TRBV7-2
CASSLAPSTGTYEQYF
TGTGCCAGCAGCTTAGCCCCCTCGACAGGGACCTACGAGCAGTACTTC
>-|few|TRBJ1-5|TRBV7-9
CASSLEPDRFSNQPQHF
TGTGCCAGCAGCTTAGAACCGGACCGCTTTAGCAATCAGCCCCAGCATTTT
>-|few|TRBJ1-2|TRBV7-9
CASSWEYGYTF
TGTGCCAGCAGCTGGGAATATGGCTACACCTTC
>-|-|TRBJ1-5|TRBV7-6
CASSLRLGGNQPQHF
TGTGCCAGCAGCTTACGTTTAGGGGGCAATCAGCCCCAGCATTTT
>TRBD1|-|TRBJ1-2|TRBV6-1
CASRETRFRDRVEEGYTF
TGTGCCAGCAGAGAGACGCGATTCCGGGACAGGGTTGAGGAGGGCTACACCTTC
>-|many|TRBJ2-1|TRBV7-8
CASSLEWTGEQFF
TGTGCCAGCAGCTTAGAGTGGACGGGTGAGCAGTTCTTC
>-|-|TRBJ1-5|TRBV4-3
CASSPSSPRGGNQPQHF
TGCGCCAGCAGCCCCTCGAGCCCCAGAGGAGGCAATCAGCCCCAGCATTTT
>TRBD1|few|TRBJ1-2|TRBV12-5
CASGFTGGEDYGYTF
TGTGCTAGTGGATTCACAGGGGGCGAAGACTATGGCTACACCTTC
>TRBD2|-|TRBJ2-4|TRBV10-3
CAISETSGTGNIQYF
TGTGCCATCAGTGAGACTAGCGGGACAGGAAACATTCAGTACTTC
>TRBD1|many|TRBJ1-1|TRBV4-1
CASRARGMNTEAFF
TGCGCCAGCAGAGCCAGGGGGATGAACACTGAAGCTTTCTTT
>-|few|TRBJ1-1|TRBV20-1
CSARAGGDLNTEAFF
TGCAGTGCTAGAGCGGGGGGCGACCTGAACACTGAAGCTTTCTTT
>-|-|TRBJ2-2|TRBV6-2/TRBV6-3
CASSGQFFARELFF
TGTGCCAGCAGCGGACAGTTCTTCGCTAGGGAGCTGTTTTTT
>TRBD2|many|TRBJ2-1|TRBV7-6
CASSSVASGGNDEQFF
TGTGCCAGCAGCTCTGTGGCTAGCGGGGGGAACGATGAGCAGTTCTTC
>TRBD1|-|TRBJ2-2|TRBV12-3/TRBV12-4
CASTEIQGPAGELFF
TGTGCCAGCACCGAAATACAGGGGCCCGCCGGGGAGCTGTTTTTT
>-|-|TRBJ1-1|TRBV7-9
CASSPQIKAFF
TGTGCCAGCAGCCCACAAATAAAAGCTTTCTTT
>-|-|TRBJ1-1|TRBV7-6
CASSLEGFGNTEAFF
TGTGCCAGCAGCTTAGAAGGATTTGGGAACACTGAAGCTTTCTTT
>TRBD1|-|TRBJ1-2|TRBV14
CASSQDHGQGYGYTF
TGTGCCAGCAGCCAAGACCACGGACAGGGCTATGGCTACACCTTC
>TRBD1|few|TRBJ2-1|TRBV5-6
CASSSRQGRIPYNEQFF
TGTGCCAGCAGCTCCCGACAGGGGCGGATTCCCTACAATGAGCAGTTCTTC
>-|-|TRBJ2-7|TRBV18
CASSDSIYEQYF
TGTGCCAGCTCAGACAGTATTTACGAGCAGTACTTC
>-|many|TRBJ2-2|TRBV12-5
CASGFGITGLSNTGELFF
TGTGCTAGTGGTTTTGGTATAACAGGGCTGTCGAACACCGGGGAGCTGTTTTTT
>-|-|TRBJ1-6|TRBV11-2
CASSSRPSAYNSPLHF
TGTGCCAGCAGCTCCAGACCCTCAGCATATAATTCACCCCTCCACTTT
>-|few|TRBJ2-2|TRBV12-3/TRBV12-4
CASNLSGYGTGELFF
TGTGCCAGCAACCTATCAGGGTATGGAACCGGGGAGCTGTTTTTT